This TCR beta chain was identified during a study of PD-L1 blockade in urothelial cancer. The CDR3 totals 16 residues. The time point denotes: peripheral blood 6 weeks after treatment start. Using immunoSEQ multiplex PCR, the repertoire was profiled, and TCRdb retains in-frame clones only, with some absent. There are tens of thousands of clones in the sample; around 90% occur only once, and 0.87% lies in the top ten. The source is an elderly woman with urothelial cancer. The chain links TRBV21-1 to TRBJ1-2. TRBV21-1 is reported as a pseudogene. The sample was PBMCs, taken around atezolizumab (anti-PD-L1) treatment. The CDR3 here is CASSKEGGALPYGYTF. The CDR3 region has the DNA TGTGCCAGCAGCAAAGAGGGAGGCGCGTTGCCCTATGGCTACACCTTC.